One sample yielded the 19 T cell receptor beta chains listed below, sequenced in a study of T cell changes during pregnancy in multiple sclerosis. Sequencing used immunoSEQ multiplex PCR; TCRdb keeps in-frame clones, though not all of them. This sample yields roughly 39,000 clones, of which about 91% are seen a single time; 9% to 13% belongs to the top ten. The material was CD8+ T cells from peripheral blood mononuclear cells, obtained after pregnancy. The receptors were sampled from a female donor with multiple sclerosis, enrolled in a pregnancy study.

The chain uses TRBV5-6 and TRBJ1-2; 7 bases match TRBD1. Trimming cost V 4 bases and J 4 bases; bases outside gene matches: 4. This CDR3 region has 13 residues. The germline gives CDR1 SGHDT, CDR2 YYEEEE. For the CDR3, the DNA is TGTGCCAGCAGCCTAGGGACAGCCTATGGCTACACCTTC. This codes for CASSLGTAYGYTF. Together with reference TRBV5-6 and TRBJ1-2, the CDR3 gives the full variable domain: DAGVTQSPTHLIKTRGQQVTLRCSPKSGHDTVSWYQQALGQGPQFIFQYYEEEERQRGNFPDRFSGHQFPNYSSELNVNALLLGDSALYLCASSLGTAYGYTFGSGTRLTVV.

This sequence joins TRBV9 and TRBJ2-1; maybe TRBD2 (6 bases). Trimming shortened V by 7 bases and J by 8 bases, and 25 bases separated the two germline ends. In germline, CDR1 is SGDLS, CDR2 YYNGEE. The CDR3 sequence is 16 residues long. CDR3 DNA: TGTGCCAGCGCAGCCCGACGGGTCGGGGGAAGCGATGAGCAGTTCTTC. Protein: CASAARRVGGSDEQFF.

This chain uses TRBV9 with TRBJ2-1; a possible D gene is TRBD2 (7 bases). The CDR3 has 16 amino acids. The germline gives CDR1 SGDLS, CDR2 YYNGEE. The V and J ends lost 4 bases and 2 bases respectively, with 16 bases between them. Here the CDR3 reads CASSFRGGGAYNEQFF. For the CDR3, the DNA is TGTGCCAGCAGCTTCAGAGGGGGGGGCGCCTACAATGAGCAGTTCTTC.

This rearrangement joins TRBV2 to TRBJ1-4; D unresolved. V was clipped by 6 bases and J by 5 bases, with 4 bases between them. Germline V lookup: CDR1 SNHLY, CDR2 FYNNEI. The CDR3 covers 11 residues. As DNA, the CDR3 is TGTGCCAGCAGCGGGAATGAAAAACTGTTTTTT. It yields the protein CASSGNEKLFF.

This sequence joins TRBV30 and TRBJ1-2, with a tentative D call TRBD1 (6 bases). The CDR3 consists of 16 residues. V gave up 5 bases and J gave up 4 bases, with 23 bases separating them. Germline V gene lookup returns CDR1 GTSNPN and CDR2 SVGIG (reference sequence). Here the CDR3 reads CAWGPPLGHRLYGYTF. Here the CDR3 DNA reads TGTGCCTGGGGGCCTCCCCTGGGACACAGGCTCTATGGCTACACCTTC.

The rearrangement links TRBV9 to TRBJ2-1, with 8 nucleotides matching TRBD2. The J segment lost 6 bases and the V segment lost 0 bases, leaving 8 bases of the junction unmatched. The CDR3 has 16 residues. From germline, CDR1 is SGDLS and CDR2 YYNGEE. The CDR3 sequence: CASSVGGSGALNEQFF. The CDR3 region has the DNA TGTGCCAGCAGCGTAGGGGGTAGCGGGGCGCTCAATGAGCAGTTCTTC. The variable domain in full, with the rest retrieved from reference TRBV9 and TRBJ2-1, is DSGVTQTPKHLITATGQRVTLRCSPRSGDLSVYWYQQSLDQGLQFLIQYYNGEERAKGNILERFSAQQFPDLHSELNLSSLELGDSALYFCASSVGGSGALNEQFFGPGTRLTVL.

The DNA for the CDR3 is TGTGCCAGCAGCGGAGGTGGACAGGGGGTCGACGGCTACACCTTC. It codes for CASSGGGQGVDGYTF. V usage is TRBV2 and J usage is TRBJ1-2; 10 bases match TRBD1. The germline V gene has CDR1 SNHLY and CDR2 FYNNEI. The CDR3 loop spans 15 amino acids. Trimming took 6 bases from V and 8 from J; bases not matched to a gene: 12.

The genes are TRBV7-9 and TRBJ1-2, with D perhaps TRBD1 (5 bases). The germline V and J ends were trimmed by 5 bases and 7 bases, with 17 bases remaining between them. The CDR3 runs to 14 residues. Germline assignment: CDR1 SEHNR and CDR2 FQNEAQ (reference sequence). The CDR3 DNA is TGTGCCAGCAGCCCACTCGGGGGGTCCACTGGCTACACCTTC. It codes for CASSPLGGSTGYTF.

The chain has TRBV5-6 and TRBJ1-1; unclear D gene. The length of the CDR3 is 15 residues. V lost 0 bases, J lost 2 bases, and 11 bases lay in between. Per the germline V gene, CDR1 is SGHDT and CDR2 is YYEEEE. The CDR3 sequence: CASSLENQRNTEAFF. The CDR3 DNA reads TGTGCCAGCAGCTTGGAGAACCAGCGAAACACTGAAGCTTTCTTT.

This rearrangement joins TRBV7-9 to TRBJ2-7; 9 bases align to TRBD1. In germline, CDR1 is SEHNR, CDR2 FQNEAQ (reference sequence). The CDR3 sequence is 15 residues long. V trimming: 5 bases; J trimming: 6 bases; junction bases outside the gene matches: 11. CDR3 sequence (DNA): TGTGCCAGCAGCGGACCCGGGACAGGGTCCGCCGAGCAGTACTTC. Translating it yields CASSGPGTGSAEQYF.

The chain uses TRBV9 and TRBJ2-1; possibly TRBD2 for D (6 bases). The CDR3 has 11 residues. The germline V gene encodes CDR1 SGDLS and CDR2 YYNGEE. V lost 7 bases and J 14 bases, leaving 16 bases between the germline ends. CDR3 nucleotide sequence: TGTGCCAGCGGACACCGGGACTTTAAGTTCTTC. It is translated as CASGHRDFKFF.

Here the CDR3 reads CASSELIWREQYF. CDR3 DNA: TGTGCCAGCAGTGAACTAATTTGGAGGGAGCAGTACTTC. The V call is TRBV6-1, the J call TRBJ2-7; tentatively, D is TRBD2 (5 bases). Germline V gene data show CDR1 as MNHNS and CDR2 as SASEGT. V shed 2 bases and J shed 7 bases, with 12 bases lying between them. The CDR3 has 13 residues.

The chain uses TRBV29-1 and TRBJ1-2; D is uncertain. Germline values: CDR1 SQVTM, CDR2 ANQGSEA. V shed 5 bases and J shed 3 bases, with 28 bases lying between them. CDR3 length: 18 residues. CDR3 in amino acids: CSVPGNSIPSGIDYGYTF. The DNA of the CDR3 is TGCAGCGTTCCGGGAAATAGTATACCCTCGGGTATAGACTATGGCTACACCTTC.

This clone occurred once. The chain carries TRBV30 and TRBJ2-3; 8 bases are shared with TRBD1. J gave up 0 bases and V 2 bases, and 7 bases lay outside the gene matches. The CDR3 covers 16 residues. Germline lookup yields CDR1 GTSNPN and CDR2 SVGIG (reference sequence). The CDR3: CAWSPPTGVSTDTQYF. The DNA for the CDR3 is TGTGCCTGGAGTCCCCCGACAGGGGTCAGCACAGATACGCAGTATTTT.

The J gene is TRBJ1-1, the V gene TRBV19, with D hard to call. This CDR3 contains 10 residues. The germline CDR1 and CDR2 sequences are LNHDA and SQIVND (reference sequence). V lost 10 bases and J 1 base, leaving 4 bases between the germline ends. CDR3 in amino acids: CATRNTEAFF. In DNA form, the CDR3 reads TGTGCCACTCGGAACACTGAAGCTTTCTTT. Supplemented by reference TRBV19 and TRBJ1-1, the full variable domain reads DGGITQSPKYLFRKEGQNVTLSCEQNLNHDAMYWYRQDPGQGLRLIYYSQIVNDFQKGDIAEGYSVSREKKESFPLTVTSAQKNPTAFYLCATRNTEAFFGQGTRLTVV.

The J gene is TRBJ2-7, the V gene TRBV2; possibly TRBD1 for D (6 bases). Germline V gene lookup returns CDR1 SNHLY and CDR2 FYNNEI. V lost 8 bases, J lost 3 bases, and 14 bases lay in between. The CDR3 sequence is 13 residues long. Here the CDR3 reads CASFRGGNYEQYF. CDR3 DNA: TGTGCCAGCTTCAGGGGTGGGAACTACGAGCAGTACTTC.

The rearrangement uses TRBV4-1 and TRBJ1-1, with D perhaps matching TRBD1 (5 bases). CDR3 length: 15 amino acids. V was clipped by 4 bases and J by 3 bases, with 15 bases between them. Looked up from germline, CDR1 is MGHRA and CDR2 is YSYEKL. The CDR3 DNA is TGCGCCAGCAGCCTCCGGATGGGGGAGGACACTGAAGCTTTCTTT. Its translation is CASSLRMGEDTEAFF.

This rearrangement joins TRBV4-1 to TRBJ1-1; possible D gene TRBD1, 5 bases. The CDR3 has 15 amino acids. CDR1 is MGHRA, CDR2 YSYEKL, per germline. V was cut by 4 bases and J by 3 bases, with 15 bases left in between. The CDR3, as DNA: TGCGCCAGCAGCCCACTCCCGGGCAGGGACACTGAAGCTTTCTTT. This codes for CASSPLPGRDTEAFF.

The rearrangement uses TRBV7-9 and TRBJ1-2; maybe TRBD1 (6 bases). The length of the CDR3 is 14 residues. Germline V gene sequence: CDR1 SEHNR, CDR2 FQNEAQ (reference sequence). V lost 4 bases and J 2 bases, leaving 11 bases between the germline ends. CDR3 in DNA: TGTGCCAGCAGCTACGGACAGCGCAACTATGGCTACACCTTC. Translating it yields CASSYGQRNYGYTF.